This entry describes one TCR beta chain. Its antigen is still unknown. These data come from a study of OX40 agonist ivuxolimab in advanced cancers. Study-wide results and limits: What antigens the expanded peripheral T cells recognized was never established.

Libraries were prepared by immunoSEQ multiplex PCR; TCRdb keeps only in-frame clonotypes and omits some of them. This sample has around 130,000 clones; 93% occur once, and the top ten carry approximately 0.15%. The CDR3 loop spans 16 amino acids. Germline V gives CDR1 MNHEY, CDR2 SVGAGI. V was pared by 2 bases and J by 5 bases, with 9 bases of the junction left unmatched. Sequencing used CD4+ or CD8+ T cells sorted from blood, obtained in a trial of the OX40 agonist ivuxolimab. This sequence joins TRBV6-5 and TRBJ2-5; 9 bases are shared with TRBD1. The sequence derives from an adult with an advanced solid tumor such as melanoma, head and neck, liver or kidney cancer. CDR3 amino acids: CASSYGGQGRMETQYF. Written as DNA, the CDR3 is TGTGCCAGCAGTTACGGAGGACAGGGGAGAATGGAGACCCAGTACTTC.